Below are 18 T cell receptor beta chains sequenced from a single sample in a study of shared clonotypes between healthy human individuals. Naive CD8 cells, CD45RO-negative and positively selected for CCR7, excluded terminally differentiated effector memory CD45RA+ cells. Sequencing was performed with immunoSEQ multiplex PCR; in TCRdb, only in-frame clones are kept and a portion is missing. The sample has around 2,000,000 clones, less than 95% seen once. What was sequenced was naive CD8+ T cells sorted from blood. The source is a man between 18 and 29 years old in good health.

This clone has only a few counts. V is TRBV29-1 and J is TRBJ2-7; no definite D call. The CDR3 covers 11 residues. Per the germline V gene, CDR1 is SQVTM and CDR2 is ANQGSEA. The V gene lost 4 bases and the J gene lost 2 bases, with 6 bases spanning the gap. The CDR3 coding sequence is TGCAGCGTTGGCACGACCTACGAGCAGTACTTC. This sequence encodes CSVGTTYEQYF.

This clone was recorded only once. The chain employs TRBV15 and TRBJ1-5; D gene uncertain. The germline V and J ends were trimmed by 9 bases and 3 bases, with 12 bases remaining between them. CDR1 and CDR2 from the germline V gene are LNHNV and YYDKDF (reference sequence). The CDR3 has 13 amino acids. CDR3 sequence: CATRDGNNQPQHF. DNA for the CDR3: TGTGCCACGAGAGACGGGAACAATCAGCCCCAGCATTTT.

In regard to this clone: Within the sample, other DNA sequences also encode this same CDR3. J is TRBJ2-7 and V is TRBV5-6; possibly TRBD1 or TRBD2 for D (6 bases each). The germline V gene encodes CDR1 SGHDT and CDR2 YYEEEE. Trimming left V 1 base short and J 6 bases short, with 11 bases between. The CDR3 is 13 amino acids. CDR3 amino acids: CASSLWGAGEQYF. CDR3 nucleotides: TGTGCCAGCAGCTTGTGGGGGGCGGGCGAGCAGTACTTC.

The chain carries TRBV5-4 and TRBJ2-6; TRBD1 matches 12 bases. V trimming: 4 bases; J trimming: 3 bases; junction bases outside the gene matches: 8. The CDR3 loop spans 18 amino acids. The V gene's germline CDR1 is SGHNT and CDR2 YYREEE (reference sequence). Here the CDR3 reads CASSLRGQGAGGANVLTF. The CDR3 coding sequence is TGTGCCAGCAGCCTCCGGGGACAGGGGGCAGGTGGGGCCAACGTCCTGACTTTC.

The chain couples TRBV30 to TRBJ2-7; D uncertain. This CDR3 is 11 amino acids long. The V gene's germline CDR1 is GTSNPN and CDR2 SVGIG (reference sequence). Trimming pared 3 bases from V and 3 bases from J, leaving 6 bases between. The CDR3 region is CAWSPVYEQYF. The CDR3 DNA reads TGTGCCTGGAGCCCCGTCTACGAGCAGTACTTC. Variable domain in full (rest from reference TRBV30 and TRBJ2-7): SQTIHQWPATLVQPVGSPLSLECTVEGTSNPNLYWYRQAAGRGLQLLFYSVGIGQISSEVPQNLSASRPQDRQFILSSKKLLLSDSGFYLCAWSPVYEQYFGPGTRLTVT.

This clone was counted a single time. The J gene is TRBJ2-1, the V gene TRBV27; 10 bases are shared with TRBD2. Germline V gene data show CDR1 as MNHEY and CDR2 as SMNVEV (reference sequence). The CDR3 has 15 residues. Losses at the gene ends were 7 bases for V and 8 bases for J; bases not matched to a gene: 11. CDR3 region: CASKRISGRDDEQFF. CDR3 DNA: TGTGCCAGCAAACGGATAAGCGGGAGGGACGATGAGCAGTTCTTC.

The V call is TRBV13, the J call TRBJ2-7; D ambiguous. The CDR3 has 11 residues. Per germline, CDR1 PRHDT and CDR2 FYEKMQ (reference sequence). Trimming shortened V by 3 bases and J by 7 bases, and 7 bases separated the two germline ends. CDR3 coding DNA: TGTGCCAGCAGCTTTTTCGAAGAGCAGTACTTC. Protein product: CASSFFEEQYF.

The CDR3 DNA reads as TGCAGCGCACCCGGACTAGCGGGAGTCGATGAGCAGTTCTTC. Encoded protein: CSAPGLAGVDEQFF. This sequence joins TRBV29-1 and TRBJ2-1; 13 nucleotides line up with TRBD2. Germline lookup yields CDR1 SQVTM and CDR2 ANQGSEA. The V gene end was trimmed by 7 bases and the J gene end by 8 bases; junction bases not matched to a gene: 8. The CDR3 is 14 residues long.

In nucleotides, the CDR3 is TGTGCCAGCAGTGAAAGTCCTTCCCAGCCCCAGCATTTT. Encoded protein: CASSESPSQPQHF. J is TRBJ1-5 and V is TRBV2, with D uncertain. The length of the CDR3 is 13 residues. Germline-derived CDR1 and CDR2 are SNHLY and FYNNEI. Between the trimmed V and J ends, which lost 2 bases and 7 bases, there was a span of 9 bases.

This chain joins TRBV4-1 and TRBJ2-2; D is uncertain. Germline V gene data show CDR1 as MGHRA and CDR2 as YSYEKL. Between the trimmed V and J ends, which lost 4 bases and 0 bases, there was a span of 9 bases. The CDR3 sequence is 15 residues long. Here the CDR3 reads CASSLAASNTGELFF. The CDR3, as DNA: TGCGCCAGCAGCCTAGCTGCTTCGAACACCGGGGAGCTGTTTTTT.

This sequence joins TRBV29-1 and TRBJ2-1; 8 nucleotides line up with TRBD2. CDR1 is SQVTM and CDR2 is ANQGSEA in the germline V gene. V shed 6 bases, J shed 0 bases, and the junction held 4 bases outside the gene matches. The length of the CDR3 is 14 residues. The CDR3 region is CSVNSGDSYNEQFF. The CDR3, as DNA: TGCAGCGTGAATAGCGGGGACTCCTACAATGAGCAGTTCTTC.

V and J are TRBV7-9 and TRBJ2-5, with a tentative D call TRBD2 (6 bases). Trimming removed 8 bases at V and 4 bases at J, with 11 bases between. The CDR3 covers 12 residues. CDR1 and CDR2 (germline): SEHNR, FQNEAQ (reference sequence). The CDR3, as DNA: TGTGCCAGCGGGGGGTCTAGAGAGACCCAGTACTTC. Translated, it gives CASGGSRETQYF.

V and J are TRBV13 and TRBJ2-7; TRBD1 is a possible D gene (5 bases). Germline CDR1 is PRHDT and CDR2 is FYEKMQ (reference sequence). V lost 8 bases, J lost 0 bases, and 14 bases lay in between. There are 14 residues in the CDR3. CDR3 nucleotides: TGTGCCAGCGGCTCAGGGCAGAGCTCCTACGAGCAGTACTTC. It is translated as CASGSGQSSYEQYF.

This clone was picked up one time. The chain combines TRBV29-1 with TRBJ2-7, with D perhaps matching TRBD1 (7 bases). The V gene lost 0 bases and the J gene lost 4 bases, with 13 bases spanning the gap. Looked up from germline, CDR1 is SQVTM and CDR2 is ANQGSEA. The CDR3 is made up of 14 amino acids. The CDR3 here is CSVEDRGAAYEQYF. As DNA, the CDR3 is TGCAGCGTTGAAGACAGGGGGGCAGCTTACGAGCAGTACTTC.

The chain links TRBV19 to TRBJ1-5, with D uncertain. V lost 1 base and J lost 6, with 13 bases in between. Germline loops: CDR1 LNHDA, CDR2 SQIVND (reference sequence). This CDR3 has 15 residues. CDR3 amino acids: CASSIGPGGSQPQHF. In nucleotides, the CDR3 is TGTGCCAGTAGTATAGGGCCCGGCGGGTCTCAGCCCCAGCATTTT.

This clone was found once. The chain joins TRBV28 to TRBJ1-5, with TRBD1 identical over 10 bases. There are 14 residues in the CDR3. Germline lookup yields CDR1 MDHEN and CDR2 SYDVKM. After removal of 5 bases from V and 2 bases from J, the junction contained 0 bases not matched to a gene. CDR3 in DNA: TGTGCCAGCAGTGGACAGGGGGGCAATCAGCCCCAGCATTTT. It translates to CASSGQGGNQPQHF.

Here the CDR3 DNA reads TGCAGCGTTCCTCCCTTGGGGGGTACTGAAGCTTTCTTT. Translating gives CSVPPLGGTEAFF. The V and J genes are TRBV29-1 and TRBJ1-1; weak D call: TRBD1 (5 bases). CDR3 length equals 13 residues. Trimming left V 5 bases short and J 5 bases short, with 15 bases between. Germline V gene sequence: CDR1 SQVTM, CDR2 ANQGSEA.

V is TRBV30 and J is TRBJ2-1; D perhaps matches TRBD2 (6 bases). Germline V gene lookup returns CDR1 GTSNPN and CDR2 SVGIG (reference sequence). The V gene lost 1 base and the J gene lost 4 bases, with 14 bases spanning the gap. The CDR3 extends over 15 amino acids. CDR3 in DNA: TGTGCCTGGAGTGAGGATAGCGGTAGTTACAATGAGCAGTTCTTC. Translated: CAWSEDSGSYNEQFF.